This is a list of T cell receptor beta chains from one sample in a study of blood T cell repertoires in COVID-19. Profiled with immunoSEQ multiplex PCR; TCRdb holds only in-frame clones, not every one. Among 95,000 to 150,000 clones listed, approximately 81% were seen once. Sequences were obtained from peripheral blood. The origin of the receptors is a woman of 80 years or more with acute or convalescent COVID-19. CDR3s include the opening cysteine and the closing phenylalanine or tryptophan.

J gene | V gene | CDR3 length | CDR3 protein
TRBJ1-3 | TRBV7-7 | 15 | CASSLDYGSGNTIYF
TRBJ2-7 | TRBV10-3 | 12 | CAITGDRDEQYF
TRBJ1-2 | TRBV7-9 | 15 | CASSPGQPRQFGYTF
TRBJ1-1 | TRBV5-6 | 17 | CASTPARGLSRDTEAFF
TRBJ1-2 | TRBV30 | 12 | CAWSAGNGGYTF
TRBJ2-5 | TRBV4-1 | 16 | CASSPTGQGRYETQYF
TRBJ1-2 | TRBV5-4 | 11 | CATTSNYGYTF
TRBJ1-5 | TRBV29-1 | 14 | CSVEVTGSRGTQHF
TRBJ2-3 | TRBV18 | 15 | CASSPTSGETDTQYF
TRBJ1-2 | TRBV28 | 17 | CASSLSMGQGAVYGYTF
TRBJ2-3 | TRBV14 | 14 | CASSGSGLRDTQYF
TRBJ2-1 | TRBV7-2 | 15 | CASILSGTGFSEQFF
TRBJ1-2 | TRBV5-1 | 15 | CASSLDRGNPFGYTF
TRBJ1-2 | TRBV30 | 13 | CAWSVQGPYGYTF
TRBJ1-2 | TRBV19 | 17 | CASSIGFRGRFNYGYTF
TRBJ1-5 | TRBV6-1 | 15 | CASSEGQGWNQPQHF
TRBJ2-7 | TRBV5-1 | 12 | CASGEFSYEQYF